The T cell receptor (beta chain) under discussion was sequenced for a study of blood T cell repertoires in COVID-19. The assay was immunoSEQ multiplex PCR, and TCRdb's table has in-frame clones only and misses some. Of approximately 140,000 clones in the sample, 84% are singletons; the top ten hold 2.2%. The sequenced material came from peripheral blood. The receptor's source is a man in his 70s with acute or convalescent COVID-19.

This CDR3 is CASSQDRGGKGTQYF. The CDR3 region has the DNA TGTGCCAGCAGCCAAGATAGGGGGGGGAAAGGTACGCAGTATTTT. The chain couples TRBV4-2 to TRBJ2-3, with a weak D call TRBD2 (7 bases). CDR3 size: 15 residues. Trimming left V 0 bases short and J 8 bases short, with 15 bases between. Germline CDR1 and CDR2: LGHNA and YNFKEQ.